Below are 18 T cell receptor beta chains sequenced from a single sample in a study of T cell responses to AZD1222 COVID-19 vaccine (dated by TCRdb to the early 2020s). Libraries came from the immunoSEQ multiplex PCR assay. Sourced from immuneACCESS, this table was stored by TCRdb with only in-frame sequences that have V and J called. A share of the clones is absent; for the studies checked, an unresolved V gene accounts for under half, and the remainder has no known explanation. The table for this sample lists more than 110,000 clones; approximately 90% of them were counted only once. Of the sample, 2.5% to 3% is held by the ten largest clones. The sample's time point label, in plain terms: baseline before first vaccination. Specimen: peripheral blood, collected on day 0 of AZD1222 vaccination. These receptors were collected from an adult in good health.

The chain joins TRBV4-1 to TRBJ2-7, with TRBD2 matching 13 bases. This CDR3 is built from 15 residues. Germline V lookup: CDR1 MGHRA, CDR2 YSYEKL. Trimming cost V 4 bases and J 3 bases; bases outside gene matches: 3. This CDR3 reads CASSPGTSGNYEQYF. The CDR3 DNA reads TGCGCCAGCAGCCCGGGGACTAGCGGGAACTACGAGCAGTACTTC.

The V gene is TRBV10-3, the J gene TRBJ1-2; unclear D gene. The V gene's germline CDR1 is ENHRY and CDR2 SYGVKD. V lost 3 bases and J 5 bases, leaving 13 bases between the germline ends. The CDR3 covers 14 residues. The CDR3 protein is CAISEVPPGYGYTF. For the CDR3, the DNA is TGTGCCATCAGTGAAGTCCCCCCCGGGTATGGCTACACCTTC.

The rearrangement uses TRBV24-1 and TRBJ2-3; no reliable D call. The ends were cut back, 8 bases at V and 0 bases at J, with 14 bases in the middle. The CDR3 sequence is 15 residues long. Germline V CDR1 and CDR2: KGHDR, SFDVKD. DNA for the CDR3: TGTGCCACCAACCTGACAAGAGGAAGCACAGATACGCAGTATTTT. Translation gives CATNLTRGSTDTQYF.

This rearrangement joins TRBV28 to TRBJ1-1, with no clear D. CDR1 MDHEN and CDR2 SYDVKM come from the germline V gene. Trimming took off 4 bases at V and 8 bases at J, with 11 bases between the two ends. The CDR3 loop spans 12 amino acids. The CDR3 spells CASSSRTGEAFF. The CDR3 nucleotides are TGTGCCAGCAGTTCACGGACGGGCGAAGCTTTCTTT.

The chain carries TRBV28 and TRBJ2-5; 10 bases match TRBD1. After removal of 2 bases from V and 3 bases from J, the junction contained 3 bases not matched to a gene. The germline CDR1 and CDR2 sequences are MDHEN and SYDVKM. The CDR3 extends over 15 amino acids. The CDR3 loop reads CASSLTGQGKETQYF. The CDR3, as DNA: TGTGCCAGCAGTTTAACGGGACAGGGGAAAGAGACCCAGTACTTC.

V usage is TRBV18 and J usage is TRBJ2-3; 7 bases are shared with TRBD2. The CDR3 runs 14 residues. The trim removed 6 bases at V and 6 bases at J, leaving 9 bases unmatched. Germline V gene lookup returns CDR1 KGHSH and CDR2 LQKENI. For the CDR3, the DNA is TGTGCCAGCTCTGGACTAGGGACGAAGGATACGCAGTATTTT. Translating it yields CASSGLGTKDTQYF.

J is TRBJ1-2 and V is TRBV9; unclear D gene. Germline V gene data show CDR1 as SGDLS and CDR2 as YYNGEE. V lost 1 base, J lost 0 bases, and 7 bases lay in between. The CDR3 consists of 14 residues. CDR3: CASSVSWANYGYTF. The CDR3 region has the DNA TGTGCCAGCAGCGTATCGTGGGCTAACTATGGCTACACCTTC.

This chain connects TRBV19 to TRBJ2-3; D is unresolved. Trimming stripped 6 bases from V and 0 bases from J, with 7 bases between. Germline CDR1 reads LNHDA; CDR2 reads SQIVND (reference sequence). The CDR3 runs 13 residues. The CDR3 bases are TGTGCCAGTAGAGCAGGTAGCACAGATACGCAGTATTTT. Amino acids: CASRAGSTDTQYF.

CDR3 protein: CASSPLGTSSYEQYF. The CDR3 DNA sequence: TGTGCCAGCAGCCCACTAGGGACGAGCTCCTACGAGCAGTACTTC. The chain recombines TRBV27 with TRBJ2-7; D may be TRBD1 or TRBD2 (5 bases each). Germline lookup yields CDR1 MNHEY and CDR2 SMNVEV (reference sequence). The CDR3 is 15 residues long. V lost 6 bases and J 0 bases, leaving 15 bases between the germline ends.

This chain links TRBV27 with TRBJ1-1, with D maybe TRBD1 (5 bases). Germline V lookup: CDR1 MNHEY, CDR2 SMNVEV (reference sequence). The V end lost 3 bases, the J end lost 0 bases, and 8 bases lay between the germline ends. The CDR3 contains 14 residues. CDR3: CASSLTAMNTEAFF. The CDR3 nucleotides are TGTGCCAGCAGTTTGACAGCTATGAACACTGAAGCTTTCTTT.

The chain couples TRBV11-2 to TRBJ2-3; 7 bases agree with TRBD1. The CDR3 length is 14 residues. Trimming removed 5 bases from V and 7 bases from J; junction bases left unmatched: 9. CDR1 SGHAT and CDR2 FQNNGV come from the germline V gene. Here the CDR3 DNA reads TGTGCCAGCAGCCCCCAGACAGGGCGGAATACGCAGTATTTT. It codes for CASSPQTGRNTQYF.

The V gene is TRBV2, the J gene TRBJ1-5, with a tentative D call TRBD1 (6 bases). The V and J ends lost 5 bases and 4 bases respectively, with 9 bases between them. CDR1 is SNHLY, CDR2 FYNNEI, per germline. The CDR3 extends over 13 amino acids. The CDR3 is CASSLDRNQPQHF. DNA for the CDR3: TGTGCCAGCAGTCTGGACAGAAATCAGCCCCAGCATTTT.

The chain employs TRBV19 and TRBJ1-6; D may be TRBD1 (6 bases). The V gene's germline CDR1 is LNHDA and CDR2 SQIVND (reference sequence). Trimming took 6 bases from V and 9 from J, leaving 24 bases between them. This CDR3 is built from 17 residues. The CDR3 sequence is CASSPRTGPGGASPLHF. DNA for the CDR3: TGTGCCAGTAGCCCCCGGACTGGGCCCGGGGGGGCTTCACCCCTCCACTTT.

The chain couples TRBV7-6 to TRBJ2-2; 7 bases map to TRBD1. V lost 5 bases to trimming and J lost 3 bases; unmatched junction nucleotides: 6. Germline V lookup: CDR1 SGHVS, CDR2 FNYEAQ. The CDR3 is made up of 15 amino acids. The CDR3 protein is CASSRRQGYTGELFF. As DNA, the CDR3 is TGTGCCAGCAGCCGCCGACAGGGTTACACCGGGGAGCTGTTTTTT.

CDR3 region: CASRVLAGSSYNEQFF. As DNA, the CDR3 is TGTGCCAGCAGGGTCCTAGCGGGGAGCTCCTACAATGAGCAGTTCTTC. V gene TRBV2 combines with J gene TRBJ2-1; 9 bases map to TRBD2. V was clipped by 6 bases and J by 0 bases; unmatched bases: 6. This CDR3 spans 16 amino acids. Per the germline V gene, CDR1 is SNHLY and CDR2 is FYNNEI.

The genes are TRBV4-1 and TRBJ1-1; TRBD1 matches 8 bases. J lost 3 bases, V lost 5 bases, and 8 bases had no gene match. The CDR3 loop spans 15 amino acids. CDR1 is MGHRA and CDR2 is YSYEKL in the germline V gene. This CDR3 is CASSTYRGKDTEAFF. The CDR3 DNA reads as TGCGCCAGCAGCACATACAGGGGGAAGGACACTGAAGCTTTCTTT.

The chain carries TRBV10-3 and TRBJ2-7; D not resolved. Germline V gene data show CDR1 as ENHRY and CDR2 as SYGVKD. The CDR3 has 13 residues. The V end lost 4 bases, the J end lost 2 bases, and 9 bases lay between the germline ends. The CDR3 nucleotides are TGTGCCATCAGTGGACTCGCGGCCTACGAGCAGTACTTC. It encodes CAISGLAAYEQYF.

The chain carries TRBV6-5 and TRBJ2-3; the D is unclear. Trimming shortened V by 8 bases and J by 0 bases, and 9 bases separated the two germline ends. This CDR3 has 13 residues. Germline V gives CDR1 MNHEY, CDR2 SVGAGI. CDR3: CASARQSTDTQYF. DNA for the CDR3: TGTGCCAGCGCGAGACAAAGCACAGATACGCAGTATTTT.